This TCR beta chain was obtained from a study of blood T cell repertoires in COVID-19. Here immunoSEQ multiplex PCR was the method, and the copy in TCRdb shows in-frame clones only, minus some. Here the sample spans fewer than 650,000 clones, 85% to 90% being singletons. V lost 0 bases, J lost 7 bases, and 15 bases lay in between. The CDR3 loop spans 16 amino acids. Germline V gene data show CDR1 as LNHNV and CDR2 as YYDKDF (reference sequence). Sequencing was carried out using peripheral blood. The gene calls are TRBV15 and TRBJ1-4; D is undetermined. This receptor was taken from a woman in her forties or fifties with COVID-19, enrolled during active disease. In DNA, the CDR3 is TGTGCCACCAGCAGAGAGCCGGGGAGGCGCGCTGAAAAACTGTTTTTT. Protein: CATSREPGRRAEKLFF.